This T cell receptor (beta chain) came from a study of blood T cell repertoires in COVID-19. The wider study: The samples span acute and convalescent COVID-19 from the United States, Italy and Spain. In each case, the material was cDNA or gDNA derived from T cells, B-cell-depleted T cells, or PBMCs.

This clone was seen a few times. The germline V gene encodes CDR1 MNHEY and CDR2 SMNVEV (reference sequence). The CDR3 runs to 14 residues. V lost 4 bases and J 4 bases, leaving 11 bases between the germline ends. Sequenced by immunoSEQ multiplex PCR; TCRdb stores in-frame clones only, minus some. The repertoire consists of around 70,000 clones, with roughly 86% occurring once and the leading ten covering 3.5% to 5%. V and J are TRBV27 and TRBJ2-1; the D gene is possibly TRBD2 (6 bases). The source is a man in his fifties or sixties with acute or convalescent COVID-19. Sequencing was carried out using peripheral blood. The CDR3 DNA reads as TGTGCCAGCAGTTGGGGGGAGAGGTACAATGAGCAGTTCTTC. Encoded protein: CASSWGERYNEQFF.